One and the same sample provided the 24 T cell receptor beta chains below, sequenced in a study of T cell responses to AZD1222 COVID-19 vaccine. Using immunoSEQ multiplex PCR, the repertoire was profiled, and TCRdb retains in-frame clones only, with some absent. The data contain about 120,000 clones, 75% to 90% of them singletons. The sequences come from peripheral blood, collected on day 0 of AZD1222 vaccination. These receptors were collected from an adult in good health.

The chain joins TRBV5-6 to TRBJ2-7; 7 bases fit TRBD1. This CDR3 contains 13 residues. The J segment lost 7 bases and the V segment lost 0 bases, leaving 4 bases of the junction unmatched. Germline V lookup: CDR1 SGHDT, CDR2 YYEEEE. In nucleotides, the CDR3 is TGTGCCAGCAGCTTGGGAGGGGGCGATGAGCAGTACTTC. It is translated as CASSLGGGDEQYF.

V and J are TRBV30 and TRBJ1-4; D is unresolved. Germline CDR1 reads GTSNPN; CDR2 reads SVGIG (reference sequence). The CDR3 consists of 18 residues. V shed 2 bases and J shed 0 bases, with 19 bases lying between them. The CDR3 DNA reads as TGTGCCTGGAGTTTGGGGTTTATATCGGTAGCAACTAATGAAAAACTGTTTTTT. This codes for CAWSLGFISVATNEKLFF.

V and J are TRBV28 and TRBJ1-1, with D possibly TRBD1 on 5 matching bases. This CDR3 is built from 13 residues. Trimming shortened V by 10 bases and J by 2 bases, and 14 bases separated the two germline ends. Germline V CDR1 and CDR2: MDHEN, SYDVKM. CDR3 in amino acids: CATIWTSNTEAFF. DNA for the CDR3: TGTGCCACCATCTGGACATCAAACACTGAAGCTTTCTTT.

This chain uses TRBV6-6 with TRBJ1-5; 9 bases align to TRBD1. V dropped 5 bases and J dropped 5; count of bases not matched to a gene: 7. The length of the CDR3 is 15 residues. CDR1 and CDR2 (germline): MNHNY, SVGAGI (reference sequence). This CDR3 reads CASSQGTGYHQPQHF. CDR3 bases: TGTGCCAGCAGTCAAGGGACAGGGTATCATCAGCCCCAGCATTTT.

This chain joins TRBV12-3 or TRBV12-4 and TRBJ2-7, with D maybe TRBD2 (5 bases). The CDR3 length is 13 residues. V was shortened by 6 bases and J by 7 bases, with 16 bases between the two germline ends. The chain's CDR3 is CASSPYTPGEQYF. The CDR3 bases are TGTGCCAGCAGCCCATATACCCCGGGGGAGCAGTACTTC.

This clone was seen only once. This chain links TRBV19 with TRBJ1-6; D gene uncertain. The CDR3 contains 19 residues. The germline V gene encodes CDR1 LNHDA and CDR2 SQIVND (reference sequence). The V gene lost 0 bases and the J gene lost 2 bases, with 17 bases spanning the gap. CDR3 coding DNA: TGTGCCAGTAGTATAGAGTCTCGGAGGATTTTCGCCTATAATTCACCCCTCCACTTT. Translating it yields CASSIESRRIFAYNSPLHF.

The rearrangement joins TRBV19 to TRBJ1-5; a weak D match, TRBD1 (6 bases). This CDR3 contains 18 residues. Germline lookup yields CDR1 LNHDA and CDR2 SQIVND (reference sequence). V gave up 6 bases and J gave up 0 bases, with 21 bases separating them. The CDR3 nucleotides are TGTGCCAGTAGGGCGAAGGGCACAGGGATATATAGCAATCAGCCCCAGCATTTT. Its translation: CASRAKGTGIYSNQPQHF. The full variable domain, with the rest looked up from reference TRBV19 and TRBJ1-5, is DGGITQSPKYLFRKEGQNVTLSCEQNLNHDAMYWYRQDPGQGLRLIYYSQIVNDFQKGDIAEGYSVSREKKESFPLTVTSAQKNPTAFYLCASRAKGTGIYSNQPQHFGDGTRLSIL.

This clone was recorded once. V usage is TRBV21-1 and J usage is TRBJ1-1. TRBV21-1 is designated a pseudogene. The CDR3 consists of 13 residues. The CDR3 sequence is CASSTSDFTEAFF. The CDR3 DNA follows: TGTGCCAGCAGCACAAGCGATTTTACTGAAGCTTTCTTT.

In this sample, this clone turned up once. The CDR3 spells CASSLDHKFLTGELFF. Here the CDR3 DNA reads TGTGCCAGCAGTTTGGACCATAAGTTCTTAACCGGGGAGCTGTTTTTT. The chain is built from TRBV27 and TRBJ2-2; D unclear. In germline, CDR1 is MNHEY, CDR2 SMNVEV (reference sequence). The CDR3 is 16 residues long. V shed 3 bases and J shed 5 bases, with 16 bases lying between them.

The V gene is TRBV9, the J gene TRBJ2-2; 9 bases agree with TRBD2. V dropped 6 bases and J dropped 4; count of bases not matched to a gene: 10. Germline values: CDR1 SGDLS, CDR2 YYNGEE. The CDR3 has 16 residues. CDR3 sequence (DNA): TGTGCCAGCACCCAGCGCGCGGGGGGGCCCACCGGGGAGCTGTTTTTT. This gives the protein CASTQRAGGPTGELFF.

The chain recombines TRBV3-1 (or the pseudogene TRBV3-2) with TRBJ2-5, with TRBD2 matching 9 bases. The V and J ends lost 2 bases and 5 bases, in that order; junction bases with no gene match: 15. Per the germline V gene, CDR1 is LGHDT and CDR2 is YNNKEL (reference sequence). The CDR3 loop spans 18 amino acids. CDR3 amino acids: CASSQFLAGVRPWETQYF. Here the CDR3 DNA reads TGTGCCAGCAGCCAATTTTTAGCGGGAGTGCGTCCGTGGGAGACCCAGTACTTC.

The CDR3, as DNA: TGTGCCTGGAGAGCCCGGGCCTCCACCGGGGAGCTGTTTTTT. Residues: CAWRARASTGELFF. The rearrangement uses TRBV30 and TRBJ2-2; D uncertain. The CDR3 length is 14 residues. V lost 3 bases and J 4 bases, leaving 12 bases between the germline ends. Germline lookup yields CDR1 GTSNPN and CDR2 SVGIG (reference sequence).

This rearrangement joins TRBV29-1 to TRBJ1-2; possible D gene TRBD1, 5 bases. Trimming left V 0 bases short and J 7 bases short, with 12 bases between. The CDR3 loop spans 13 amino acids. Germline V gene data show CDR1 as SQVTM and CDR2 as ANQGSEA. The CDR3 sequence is CSVEDRGWGGYTF. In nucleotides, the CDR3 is TGCAGCGTTGAAGATCGGGGGTGGGGTGGCTACACCTTC.

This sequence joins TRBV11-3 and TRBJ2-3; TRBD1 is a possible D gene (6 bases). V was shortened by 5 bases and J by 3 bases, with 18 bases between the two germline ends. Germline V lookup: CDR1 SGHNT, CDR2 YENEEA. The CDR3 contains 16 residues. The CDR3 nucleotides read TGTGCCAGCAGCGGTGCTGGACAGTCGGTTACAGATACGCAGTATTTT. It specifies CASSGAGQSVTDTQYF.

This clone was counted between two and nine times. CDR3 DNA sequence: TGTGCCAGCAGAGGACAGGGTTTGGCTGAAGCTTTCTTT. The encoded protein is CASRGQGLAEAFF. The chain couples TRBV13 to TRBJ1-1, with 8 positions matching TRBD1. The CDR3 covers 13 residues. V dropped 6 bases and J dropped 6; count of bases not matched to a gene: 6. Germline CDR1 PRHDT, CDR2 FYEKMQ (reference sequence).

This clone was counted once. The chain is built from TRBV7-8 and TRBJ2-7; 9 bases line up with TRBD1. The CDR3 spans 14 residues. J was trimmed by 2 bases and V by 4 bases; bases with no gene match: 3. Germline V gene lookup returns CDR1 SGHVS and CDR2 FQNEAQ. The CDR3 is CASSSGQGPYEQYF. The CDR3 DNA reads TGTGCCAGCAGCTCGGGACAGGGTCCCTACGAGCAGTACTTC.

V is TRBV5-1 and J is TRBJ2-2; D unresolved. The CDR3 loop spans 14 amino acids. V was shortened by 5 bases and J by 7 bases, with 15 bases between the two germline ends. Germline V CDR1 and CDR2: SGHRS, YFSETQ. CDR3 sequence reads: CASSWQEGVGELFF. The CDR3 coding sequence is TGCGCCAGCAGTTGGCAGGAAGGCGTCGGGGAGCTGTTTTTT. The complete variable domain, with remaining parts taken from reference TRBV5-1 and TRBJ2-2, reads KAGVTQTPRYLIKTRGQQVTLSCSPISGHRSVSWYQQTPGQGLQFLFEYFSETQRNKGNFPGRFSGRQFSNSRSEMNVSTLELGDSALYLCASSWQEGVGELFFGEGSRLTVL.

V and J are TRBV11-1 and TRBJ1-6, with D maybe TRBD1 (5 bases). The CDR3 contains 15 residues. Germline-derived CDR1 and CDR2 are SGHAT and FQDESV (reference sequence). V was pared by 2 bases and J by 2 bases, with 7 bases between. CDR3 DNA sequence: TGTGCCAGCAGCTTAAGGACAACCTATAATTCACCCCTCCACTTT. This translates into CASSLRTTYNSPLHF.

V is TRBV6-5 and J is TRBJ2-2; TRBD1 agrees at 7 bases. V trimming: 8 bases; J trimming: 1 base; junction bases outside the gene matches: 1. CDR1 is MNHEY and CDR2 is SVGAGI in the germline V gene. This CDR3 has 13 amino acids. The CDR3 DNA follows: TGTGCCAGCCGGGACAGGAACACCGGGGAGCTGTTTTTT. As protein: CASRDRNTGELFF.

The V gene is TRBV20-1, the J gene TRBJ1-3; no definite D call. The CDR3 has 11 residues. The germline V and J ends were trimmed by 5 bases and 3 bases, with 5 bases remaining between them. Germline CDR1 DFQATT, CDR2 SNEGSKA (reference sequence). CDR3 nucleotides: TGCAGTGCTTCCGATGGAAACACCATATATTTT. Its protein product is CSASDGNTIYF.

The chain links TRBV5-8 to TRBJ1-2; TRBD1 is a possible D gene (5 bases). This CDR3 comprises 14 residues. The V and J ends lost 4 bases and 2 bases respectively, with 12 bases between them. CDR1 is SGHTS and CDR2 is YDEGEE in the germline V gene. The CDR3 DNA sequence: TGTGCCAGCAGCCCAAGACAGAGAAACTATGGCTACACCTTC. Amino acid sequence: CASSPRQRNYGYTF.

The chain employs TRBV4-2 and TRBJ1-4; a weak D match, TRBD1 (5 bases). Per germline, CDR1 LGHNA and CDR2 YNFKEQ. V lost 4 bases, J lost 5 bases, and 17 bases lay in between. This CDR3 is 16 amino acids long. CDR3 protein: CASSPDRSRANEKLFF. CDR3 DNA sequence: TGTGCCAGCAGCCCCGACAGAAGTCGGGCCAATGAAAAACTGTTTTTT.

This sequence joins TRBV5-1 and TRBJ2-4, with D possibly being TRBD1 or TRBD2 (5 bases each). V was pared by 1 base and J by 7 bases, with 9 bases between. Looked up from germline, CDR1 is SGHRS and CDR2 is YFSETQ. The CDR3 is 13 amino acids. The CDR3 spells CASSLRGGNIQYF. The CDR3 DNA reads TGCGCCAGCAGCTTGCGGGGCGGGAACATTCAGTACTTC.

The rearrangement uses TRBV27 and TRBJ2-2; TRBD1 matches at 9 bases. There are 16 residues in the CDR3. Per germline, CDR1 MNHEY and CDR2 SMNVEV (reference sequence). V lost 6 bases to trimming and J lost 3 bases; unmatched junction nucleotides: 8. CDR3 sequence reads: CASRTGQGFDTGELFF. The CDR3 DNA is TGTGCCAGCAGAACAGGACAGGGGTTTGACACCGGGGAGCTGTTTTTT.